This TCR beta chain was recovered during a study of T cell responses to AZD1222 COVID-19 vaccine. TCRdb keeps only in-frame clones here, not all; method: immunoSEQ multiplex PCR. The table lists approximately 150,000 clones, around 89% of them singletons. The germline V gene has CDR1 SGHNT and CDR2 YYREEE (reference sequence). V shed 4 bases and J shed 8 bases, with 18 bases lying between them. The CDR3 sequence is 15 residues long. The TCR was taken from an adult in good health. The chain is built from TRBV5-4 and TRBJ1-4; a possible D gene is TRBD1 (5 bases). The specimen comprised peripheral blood, sampled on day 0 of AZD1222 vaccination. CDR3 in amino acids: CASSARDLPEEKLFF. CDR3 nucleotide sequence: TGTGCCAGCAGCGCGAGGGACCTCCCAGAAGAAAAACTGTTTTTT.